The 2 T cell receptor beta chains below were found in one sample sequenced in a study of Tregs in tolerant kidney transplant recipients. Sequencing used immunoSEQ multiplex PCR; TCRdb keeps in-frame clones, though not all of them. The repertoire consists of fewer than 70,000 clones, with around 80% occurring once and the leading ten covering about 5%. The sequenced material came from CD4+ T cells from blood. The receptors were gathered from a human donor in good health.

This sequence joins TRBV4-1 and TRBJ2-3; D is possibly TRBD2 (6 bases). With 3 bases removed from V and 13 bases from J, the gap between germline ends came to 17 bases. Per the germline V gene, CDR1 is MGHRA and CDR2 is YSYEKL. The CDR3 extends over 13 amino acids. The CDR3 protein is CASSQALAPRKYF. CDR3 nucleotide sequence: TGCGCCAGCAGCCAGGCACTAGCTCCGAGGAAGTATTTT.

In this sample, this clone turned up once. The junction does not match germline at one end; this may be a read error. The genes are TRBV6-5 and TRBJ1-5; 10 nucleotides align to TRBD1. This CDR3 comprises 12 residues. The V gene's germline CDR1 is MNHEY and CDR2 SVGAGI. CDR3 region: CASSSGTGATIF. CDR3 nucleotide sequence: TGTGCCAGCAGTTCCGGGACAGGGGCAACTATTTTT.